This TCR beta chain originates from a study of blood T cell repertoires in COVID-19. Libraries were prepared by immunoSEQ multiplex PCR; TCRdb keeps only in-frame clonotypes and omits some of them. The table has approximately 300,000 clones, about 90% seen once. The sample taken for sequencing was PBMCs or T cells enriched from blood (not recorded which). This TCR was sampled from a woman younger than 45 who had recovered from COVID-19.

The CDR3 DNA reads as TGCGCCAGCAGATCTCAGGGGGAGCGGACTGAAGCTTTCTTT. This gives the protein CASRSQGERTEAFF. This chain uses TRBV10-2 with TRBJ1-1, with 7 bases identical to TRBD1. The CDR3 totals 14 residues. J lost 5 bases, V lost 6 bases, and 9 bases had no gene match. Germline V gene lookup returns CDR1 WSHSY and CDR2 SAAADI.